This is a list of T cell receptor beta chains from one sample in a study of OX40 agonist ivuxolimab in advanced cancers. Only in-frame clones appear in the TCRdb table, and some are missing; sequencing was by immunoSEQ multiplex PCR. The sample consists of fewer than 90,000 clones, 70% to 90% of them appearing once. This sample comprised CD4+ or CD8+ T cells sorted from blood, obtained in a trial of the OX40 agonist ivuxolimab. The receptor set was obtained from an adult with an advanced solid tumor such as melanoma, head and neck, liver or kidney cancer. Both conserved end residues are part of each CDR3. The D gene is left open where the match is weak. Not all rows give a size; the values are once, few, many and, for expanded clones, a class.

abundance	d_gene	v_gene	j_gene	CDR3aa	CDR3nt
.	.	TRBV9	TRBJ2-1	CASSSRPQGNEQFF	TGTGCCAGCAGCTCCAGACCACAGGGCAATGAGCAGTTCTTC
.	.	TRBV9	TRBJ2-1	CASSALRGSYNEQFF	TGTGCCAGCAGCGCCCTTCGGGGGTCCTACAATGAGCAGTTCTTC
.	TRBD1	TRBV5-1	TRBJ1-2	CASSLAMDRVDGYTF	TGCGCCAGCAGCTTGGCCATGGACAGGGTCGATGGCTACACCTTC
.	.	TRBV5-1	TRBJ2-2	CASSLSLEGGELFF	TGCGCCAGCAGCTTGAGTCTTGAAGGCGGGGAGCTGTTTTTT
.	.	TRBV6-1	TRBJ1-1	CASIKTGQLEAFF	TGTGCCAGCATTAAAACAGGGCAGCTTGAAGCTTTCTTT
.	.	TRBV10-3	TRBJ1-2	CAITVSTGPGYGYTF	TGTGCCATCACGGTATCGACAGGCCCTGGGTATGGCTACACCTTC
.	.	TRBV27	TRBJ1-2	CASSLLGGDYGYTF	TGTGCCAGCAGTTTATTGGGGGGTGACTATGGCTACACCTTC
once	TRBD2	TRBV9	TRBJ2-3	CASSPRTSGGARTDTQYF	TGTGCCAGCAGCCCTCGGACTAGCGGGGGGGCCCGGACAGATACGCAGTATTTT
.	.	TRBV5-1	TRBJ2-5	CASSPGSQETQYF	TGCGCCAGCAGCCCTGGAAGCCAAGAGACCCAGTACTTC
.	.	TRBV18	TRBJ1-1	CASSPNRDTRNTEAFF	TGTGCCAGCTCGCCGAACAGGGATACTAGGAATACTGAAGCTTTCTTT
.	.	TRBV10-3	TRBJ2-2	CAISRTLNTGELFF	TGTGCCATCAGCCGGACACTGAACACCGGGGAGCTGTTTTTT
.	TRBD1	TRBV4-1	TRBJ1-4	CASSPGTGVENEKLFF	TGCGCCAGCAGCCCGGGGACAGGAGTTGAGAATGAAAAACTGTTTTTT
once	TRBD1	TRBV6-5	TRBJ1-6	CASSYSSGQGTSPLHF	TGTGCCAGCAGTTACTCCTCGGGACAGGGGACTTCACCCCTCCACTTT
once	.	TRBV5-4	TRBJ2-7	CASSLVGGPTPYEQYF	TGTGCCAGCAGCTTGGTTGGGGGCCCGACCCCTTACGAGCAGTACTTC
.	TRBD1	TRBV18	TRBJ2-7	CASSLDRDNEQYF	TGTGCCAGCTCGTTGGACAGGGACAACGAGCAGTACTTC
.	.	TRBV5-4	TRBJ2-1	CASSLMGGRFNEQFF	TGTGCCAGCAGCTTGATGGGGGGCCGGTTTAATGAGCAGTTCTTC
.	TRBD1	TRBV6-5	TRBJ1-5	CASINFGTGAQPQHF	TGTGCCAGCATCAACTTCGGGACAGGGGCTCAGCCCCAGCATTTT
.	.	TRBV6-6	TRBJ1-1	CASSRTVNTEAFF	TGTGCCAGCAGTCGGACTGTGAACACTGAAGCTTTCTTT
.	.	TRBV6-5	TRBJ1-5	CASSERVGDQPQHF	TGTGCCAGCAGTGAAAGGGTCGGGGATCAGCCCCAGCATTTT
.	.	TRBV27	TRBJ1-4	CASSFGRNEKLFF	TGTGCCAGCAGTTTTGGCAGGAATGAAAAACTGTTTTTT
.	.	TRBV10-2	TRBJ2-7	CASRGTGTYEQYF	TGCGCCAGCCGTGGGACGGGGACCTACGAGCAGTACTTC
.	.	TRBV19	TRBJ2-4	CASSARTVAKNIQYF	TGTGCCAGTAGTGCCCGGACAGTAGCCAAAAACATTCAGTACTTC
.	TRBD1	TRBV30	TRBJ2-7	CAWNDRDEQYF	TGTGCCTGGAACGACAGGGACGAGCAGTACTTC
.	.	TRBV7-6	TRBJ1-2	CASSSNTDRFYGYTF	TGTGCCAGCAGCTCCAATACTGACAGGTTCTATGGCTACACCTTC
.	TRBD1	TRBV5-1	TRBJ1-2	CASSLAQGANYGYTF	TGCGCCAGCAGCTTGGCGCAGGGGGCAAACTATGGCTACACCTTC
.	TRBD2	TRBV7-3	TRBJ2-7	CASSFFGEGEQYF	TGTGCCAGCAGCTTCTTCGGGGAGGGAGAGCAGTACTTC
.	.	TRBV7-2	TRBJ1-4	CASSHRDEKLFF	TGTGCCAGCAGCCATCGAGATGAAAAACTGTTTTTT
.	TRBD1	TRBV9	TRBJ2-5	CASSVEIGGQVQETQYF	TGTGCCAGCAGCGTAGAAATTGGCGGACAGGTCCAAGAGACCCAGTACTTC
.	.	TRBV7-8	TRBJ1-3	CASSLQGAGNTIYF	TGTGCCAGCAGCCTCCAGGGAGCTGGAAACACCATATATTTT
.	.	TRBV19	TRBJ1-1	CASSTRNLGGNTEAFF	TGTGCCAGTAGTACCAGAAATCTTGGGGGTAACACTGAAGCTTTCTTT
.	.	TRBV21-1	TRBJ2-7	CASSKALVNGRSSYEQYF	TGTGCCAGCAGCAAAGCGCTGGTGAACGGGCGTAGCTCCTACGAGCAGTACTTC
.	TRBD1	TRBV30	TRBJ1-6	CAWRQGNSPLHF	TGTGCCTGGAGACAGGGGAATTCACCCCTCCACTTT
.	.	TRBV6-6	TRBJ2-3	CASSGPPRGTDTQYF	TGTGCCAGCAGCGGGCCCCCTCGAGGCACAGATACGCAGTATTTT
.	.	TRBV5-1	TRBJ2-3	CASSTNYERDTQYF	TGCGCCAGCAGCACCAACTATGAGCGGGATACGCAGTATTTT
.	TRBD2	TRBV7-2	TRBJ2-1	CASSSLRGAYEQFF	TGTGCCAGCAGCTCATTGCGGGGGGCGTATGAGCAGTTCTTC
.	TRBD2	TRBV6-5	TRBJ2-5	CASSYSGTSQETQYF	TGTGCCAGCAGTTACTCCGGGACTAGCCAAGAGACCCAGTACTTC
.	TRBD2	TRBV7-3	TRBJ2-7	CASSPSWGGYEQYF	TGTGCCAGCAGCCCTTCATGGGGGGGGTACGAGCAGTACTTC
.	.	TRBV18	TRBJ2-3	CASSPTEGRTQYF	TGTGCCAGCTCACCGACCGAGGGACGTACGCAGTATTTT
.	TRBD1	TRBV15	TRBJ1-4	CATSRGDRGLGKLFF	TGTGCCACCAGCAGAGGGGACAGGGGGCTAGGAAAACTGTTTTTT
.	.	TRBV6-1	TRBJ1-5	CASSEVWAPGFQPQHF	TGTGCCAGCAGTGAAGTGTGGGCCCCGGGGTTTCAGCCCCAGCATTTT
.	TRBD1	TRBV7-9	TRBJ2-1	CASKGTGMNNEQFF	TGTGCCAGCAAGGGGACAGGGATGAACAATGAGCAGTTCTTC
.	.	TRBV10-3	TRBJ1-1	CAIRDRPYAEAFF	TGTGCCATCAGGGACAGACCTTATGCTGAAGCTTTCTTT
.	TRBD1	TRBV5-1	TRBJ1-1	CASSLRDRPMNTEAFF	TGCGCCAGCAGCCTCAGGGACAGACCTATGAACACTGAAGCTTTCTTT
.	TRBD2	TRBV10-1	TRBJ2-7	CASHLAGGLYEQYF	TGCGCCAGCCACCTAGCGGGGGGTCTCTACGAGCAGTACTTC
.	.	TRBV9	TRBJ2-3	CASSVEGGDTDTQYF	TGTGCCAGCAGCGTAGAGGGGGGGGACACAGATACGCAGTATTTT
.	TRBD2	TRBV7-2	TRBJ2-3	CASSFRAAGALTDTQYF	TGTGCCAGCAGCTTTCGTGCAGCGGGGGCCCTCACAGATACGCAGTATTTT
.	TRBD1	TRBV30	TRBJ1-2	CAWSPTGGGYGYTF	TGTGCCTGGAGTCCAACAGGGGGCGGGTATGGCTACACCTTC
.	.	TRBV10-2	TRBJ2-7	CASSEGRRAYEQYF	TGCGCCAGCAGTGAAGGACGGAGAGCCTACGAGCAGTACTTC
.	.	TRBV6-5	TRBJ2-5	CASMGPAGETQYF	TGTGCCAGCATGGGACCGGCGGGGGAGACCCAGTACTTC
.	.	TRBV5-1	TRBJ2-4	CASSLTAGQANIQYF	TGCGCCAGCAGCTTGACGGCGGGGCAGGCGAACATTCAGTACTTC
.	.	TRBV5-4	TRBJ2-7	CASSFPPSYEQYF	TGTGCCAGCAGCTTTCCCCCCTCCTACGAGCAGTACTTC
.	TRBD1	TRBV30	TRBJ2-1	CAWSVLQGVGEQFF	TGTGCCTGGAGTGTACTACAGGGGGTGGGGGAGCAGTTCTTC
.	.	TRBV7-9	TRBJ1-5	CASSLRGVDQPQHF	TGTGCCAGCAGCTTACGGGGGGTTGATCAGCCCCAGCATTTT